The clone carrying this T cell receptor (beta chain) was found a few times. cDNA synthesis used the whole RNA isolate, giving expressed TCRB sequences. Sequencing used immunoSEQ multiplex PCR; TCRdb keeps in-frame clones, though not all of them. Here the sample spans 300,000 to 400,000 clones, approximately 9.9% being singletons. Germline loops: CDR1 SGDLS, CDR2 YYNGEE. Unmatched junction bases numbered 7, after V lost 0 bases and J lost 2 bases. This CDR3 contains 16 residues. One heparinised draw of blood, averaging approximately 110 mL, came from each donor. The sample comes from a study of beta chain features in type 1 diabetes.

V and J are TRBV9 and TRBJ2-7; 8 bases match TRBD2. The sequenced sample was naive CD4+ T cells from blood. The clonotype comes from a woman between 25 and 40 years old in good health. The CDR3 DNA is TGTGCCAGCAGCGTAGAAACTAGCGGAGGGGCCTACGAGCAGTACTTC. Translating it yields CASSVETSGGAYEQYF. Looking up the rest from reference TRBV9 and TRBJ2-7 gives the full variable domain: DSGVTQTPKHLITATGQRVTLRCSPRSGDLSVYWYQQSLDQGLQFLIQYYNGEERAKGNILERFSAQQFPDLHSELNLSSLELGDSALYFCASSVETSGGAYEQYFGPGTRLTVT.